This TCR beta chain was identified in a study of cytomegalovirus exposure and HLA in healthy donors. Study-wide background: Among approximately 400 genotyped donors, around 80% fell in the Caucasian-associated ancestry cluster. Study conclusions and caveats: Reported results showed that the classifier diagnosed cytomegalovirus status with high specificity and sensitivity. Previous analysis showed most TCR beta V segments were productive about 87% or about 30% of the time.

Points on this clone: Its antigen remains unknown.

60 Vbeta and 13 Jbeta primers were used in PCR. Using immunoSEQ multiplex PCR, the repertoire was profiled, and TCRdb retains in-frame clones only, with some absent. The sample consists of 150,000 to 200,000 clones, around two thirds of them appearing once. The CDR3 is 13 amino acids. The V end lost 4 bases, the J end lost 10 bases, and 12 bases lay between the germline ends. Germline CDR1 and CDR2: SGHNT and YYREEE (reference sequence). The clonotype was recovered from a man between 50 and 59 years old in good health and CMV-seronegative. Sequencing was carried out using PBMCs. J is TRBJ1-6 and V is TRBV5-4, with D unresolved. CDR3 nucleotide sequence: TGTGCCAGCAGCCCTCGGGAGGGATCACCCCTCCACTTT. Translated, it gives CASSPREGSPLHF.